The sequence of this T cell receptor (beta chain) was determined in a study of cytomegalovirus exposure and HLA in healthy donors. This CDR3 has 15 amino acids. Germline lookup yields CDR1 MGHRA and CDR2 YSYEKL. Trimming cost V 1 base and J 4 bases; bases outside gene matches: 7. It was with 60 Vbeta and 13 Jbeta primers that the PCR ran. Authors' analysis steps: Later, 65 million to 85 million unique TCR beta chains were counted in an analysis, and approximately 10 million of them were shared. TCRdb keeps only in-frame clones here, not all; method: immunoSEQ multiplex PCR. That table supplies the V and J calls and clone size; D and trimming were determined from the DNA. The sample lists 150,000 to 200,000 clones; roughly 79% were seen once.

This receptor was obtained from a man younger than 35 in good health and CMV-seropositive. The chain is built from TRBV4-1 and TRBJ2-7, with TRBD1 matching over 7 bases. Sample: PBMCs. The CDR3 spells CASSQATGQAYEQYF. As DNA, the CDR3 is TGCGCCAGCAGCCAAGCAACAGGACAGGCGTACGAGCAGTACTTC.